This TCR beta chain was profiled in a study of shared clonotypes between healthy human individuals. Background on the study: CD8 memory received one plate per donor, CD8 naive two, CD4 memory three and CD4 naive three.

CDR1 is SNHLY, CDR2 FYNNEI, per germline. V gave up 3 bases and J gave up 3 bases, with 6 bases separating them. The length of the CDR3 is 12 residues. Participating donors were healthy, HIV-negative adults free of recent acute infections or vaccinations. Sequencing was at deep level. The data were produced by immunoSEQ multiplex PCR, yet TCRdb's version contains in-frame clones alone and is incomplete. The data contain millions of clones, roughly 92% of them seen just once; the ten biggest clones take up over 0.12%. V and J are TRBV2 and TRBJ2-7, with D hard to call. Sequencing was carried out using naive CD4+ T cells sorted from blood. The sample's subset: CD45RA+ positively selected. This TCR derives from a young man in good health. This CDR3 reads CASSDEVYEQYF. As DNA, the CDR3 is TGTGCCAGCAGTGATGAGGTCTACGAGCAGTACTTC.